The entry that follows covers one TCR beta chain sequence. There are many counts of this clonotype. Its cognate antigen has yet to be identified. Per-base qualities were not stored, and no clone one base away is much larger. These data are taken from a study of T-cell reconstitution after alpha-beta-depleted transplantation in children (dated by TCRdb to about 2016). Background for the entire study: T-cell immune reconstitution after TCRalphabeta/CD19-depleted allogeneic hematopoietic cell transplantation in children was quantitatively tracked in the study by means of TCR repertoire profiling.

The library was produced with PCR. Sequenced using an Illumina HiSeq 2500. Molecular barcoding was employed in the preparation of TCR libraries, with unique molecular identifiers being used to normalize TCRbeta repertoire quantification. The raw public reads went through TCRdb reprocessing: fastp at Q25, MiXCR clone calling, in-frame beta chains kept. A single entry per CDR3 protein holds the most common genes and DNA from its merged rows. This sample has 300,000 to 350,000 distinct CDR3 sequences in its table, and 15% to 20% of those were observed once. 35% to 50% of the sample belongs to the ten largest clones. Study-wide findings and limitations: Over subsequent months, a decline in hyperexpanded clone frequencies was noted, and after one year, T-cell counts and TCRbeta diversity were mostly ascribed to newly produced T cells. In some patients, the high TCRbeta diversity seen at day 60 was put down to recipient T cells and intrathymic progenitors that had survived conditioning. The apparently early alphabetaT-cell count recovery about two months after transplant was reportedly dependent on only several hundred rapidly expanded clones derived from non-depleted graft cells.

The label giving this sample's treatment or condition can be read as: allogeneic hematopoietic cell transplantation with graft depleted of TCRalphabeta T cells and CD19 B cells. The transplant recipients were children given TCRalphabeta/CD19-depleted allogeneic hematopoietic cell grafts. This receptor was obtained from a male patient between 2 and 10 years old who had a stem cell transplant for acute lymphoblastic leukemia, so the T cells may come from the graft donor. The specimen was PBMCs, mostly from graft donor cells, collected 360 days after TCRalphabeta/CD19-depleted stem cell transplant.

The nucleotides read TGTGCCAGCAGCCCTAGCACCCCCAGCACAGATACGCAGTATTTT. It codes for CASSPSTPSTDTQYF. This chain is built from TRBV7-9 and TRBJ2-3, and possibly TRBD2, on 5 matching bases. The CDR3 runs 15 amino acids, cysteine and phenylalanine included. Only the CDR3 portion is preserved as DNA: 45 bases, with reading frame beginning at the first base. Relative to germline, V is 5 bases shorter and J is 0 bases shorter, with 12 bases between their ends. Based on the germline V gene (reference sequence), the CDR1 and CDR2 sequences are SEHNR and FQNEAQ.